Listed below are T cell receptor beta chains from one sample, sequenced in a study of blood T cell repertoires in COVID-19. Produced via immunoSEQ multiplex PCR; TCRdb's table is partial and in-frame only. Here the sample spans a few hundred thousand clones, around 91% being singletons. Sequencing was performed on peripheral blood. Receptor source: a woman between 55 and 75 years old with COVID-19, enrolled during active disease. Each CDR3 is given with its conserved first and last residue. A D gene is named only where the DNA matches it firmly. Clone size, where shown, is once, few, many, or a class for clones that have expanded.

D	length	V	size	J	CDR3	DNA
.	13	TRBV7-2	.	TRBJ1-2	CASSLGGGGGYTF	TGTGCCAGCAGCTTAGGGGGGGGCGGTGGCTACACCTTC
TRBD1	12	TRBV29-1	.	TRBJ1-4	CSVGQGGEKLFF	TGCAGCGTAGGACAGGGAGGTGAAAAACTGTTTTTT
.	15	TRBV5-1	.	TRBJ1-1	CASSRPETGRTEAFF	TGCGCCAGCAGCCGACCTGAGACAGGACGGACTGAAGCTTTCTTT
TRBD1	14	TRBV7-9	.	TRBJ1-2	CASSAGTGNYGYTF	TGTGCCAGCAGCGCTGGGACAGGGAACTATGGCTACACCTTC
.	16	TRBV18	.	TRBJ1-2	CASLQDIRRLTPGYTF	TGTGCCAGCCTCCAGGACATTAGACGACTCACCCCTGGCTACACCTTC
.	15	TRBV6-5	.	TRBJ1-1	CASSYQRGMNTEAFF	TGTGCCAGCAGTTATCAGAGGGGGATGAACACTGAAGCTTTCTTT
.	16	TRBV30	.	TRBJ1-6	CAWSREGAVGNSPLHF	TGTGCCTGGAGTCGGGAGGGAGCGGTGGGAAATTCACCCCTCCACTTT
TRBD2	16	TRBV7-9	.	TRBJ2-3	CASSSRGGAGTDTQYF	TGTGCCAGCAGCTCCCGCGGGGGGGCCGGGACAGATACGCAGTATTTT
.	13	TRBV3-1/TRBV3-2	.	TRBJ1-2	CASSQEGERSYTF	TGTGCCAGCAGCCAAGAAGGGGAACGGAGCTACACCTTC
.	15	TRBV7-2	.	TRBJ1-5	CASSPPGSGNQPQHF	TGTGCCAGCAGCCCACCCGGGTCTGGCAATCAGCCCCAGCATTTT
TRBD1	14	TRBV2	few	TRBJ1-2	CASSLTGTGVGYTF	TGTGCCAGCAGTCTAACCGGGACAGGGGTTGGCTACACCTTC